This T cell receptor (beta chain) stems from a study of T-cell reconstitution after alpha-beta-depleted transplantation in children. A TCRbeta library incorporating unique molecular identifiers was prepared. TCRdb re-derived calls from the PCR reads in MiXCR, one entry per CDR3 protein. The sample has a few hundred thousand distinct CDR3 sequences; 11% are singletons. The receptor was isolated from a human donor who donated a stem cell graft to a child with acute myeloid leukemia. Sequenced here: PBMCs from the stem cell graft donor, sampled from the stem cell graft.

CDR3 amino acids: CSAITGGVETQYF. CDR3 DNA: TGCAGTGCTATCACAGGGGGGGTTGAGACCCAGTACTTC. The chain links TRBV20-1 to TRBJ2-5; D perhaps matches TRBD1 (8 bases). V lost 4 bases, J lost 5 bases, and 14 bases lay in between. CDR3 length: 13 residues. Germline CDR1 DFQATT, CDR2 SNEGSKA (reference sequence).